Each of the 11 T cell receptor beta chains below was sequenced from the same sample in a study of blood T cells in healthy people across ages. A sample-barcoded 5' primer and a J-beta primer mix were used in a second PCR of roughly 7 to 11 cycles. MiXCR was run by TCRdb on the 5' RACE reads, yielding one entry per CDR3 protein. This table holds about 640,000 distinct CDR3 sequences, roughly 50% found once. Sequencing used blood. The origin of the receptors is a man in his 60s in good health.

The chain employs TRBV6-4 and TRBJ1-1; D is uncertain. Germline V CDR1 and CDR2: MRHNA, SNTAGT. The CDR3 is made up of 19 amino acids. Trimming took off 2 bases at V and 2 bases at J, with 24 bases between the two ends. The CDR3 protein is CASSDMRKRNGRENTEAFF. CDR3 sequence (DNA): TGTGCCAGCAGTGACATGAGAAAGAGGAACGGACGGGAAAACACTGAAGCTTTCTTT.

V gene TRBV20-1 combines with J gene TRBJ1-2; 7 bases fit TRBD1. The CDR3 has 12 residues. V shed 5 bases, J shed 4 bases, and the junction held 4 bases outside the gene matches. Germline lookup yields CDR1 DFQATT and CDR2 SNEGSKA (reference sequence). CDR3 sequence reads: CSAADRVYGYTF. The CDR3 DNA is TGCAGTGCTGCCGACAGGGTCTATGGCTACACCTTC.

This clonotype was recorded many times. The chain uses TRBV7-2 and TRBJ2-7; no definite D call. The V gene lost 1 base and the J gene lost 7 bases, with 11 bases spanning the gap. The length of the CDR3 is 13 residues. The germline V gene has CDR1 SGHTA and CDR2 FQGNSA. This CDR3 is CASSLGPAGEQYF. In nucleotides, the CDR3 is TGTGCCAGCAGCTTAGGGCCTGCTGGGGAGCAGTACTTC.

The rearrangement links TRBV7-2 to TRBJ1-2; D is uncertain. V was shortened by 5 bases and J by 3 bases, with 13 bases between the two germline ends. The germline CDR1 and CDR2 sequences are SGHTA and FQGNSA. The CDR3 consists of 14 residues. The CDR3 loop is CASSQGPIYYGYTF. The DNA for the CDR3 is TGTGCCAGCAGCCAAGGGCCGATATACTATGGCTACACCTTC.

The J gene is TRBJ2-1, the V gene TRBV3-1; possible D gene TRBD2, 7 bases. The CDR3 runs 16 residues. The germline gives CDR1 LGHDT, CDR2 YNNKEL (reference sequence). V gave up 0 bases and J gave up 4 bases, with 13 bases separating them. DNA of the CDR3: TGTGCCAGCAGCCAAGATGGAGGGGGGGGGTACAATGAGCAGTTCTTC. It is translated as CASSQDGGGGYNEQFF.

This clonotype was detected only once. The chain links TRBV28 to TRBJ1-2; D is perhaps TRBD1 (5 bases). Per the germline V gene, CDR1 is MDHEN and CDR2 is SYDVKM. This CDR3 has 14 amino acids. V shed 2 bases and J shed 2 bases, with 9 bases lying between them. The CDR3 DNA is TGTGCCAGCAGTTTACCGACAGTCAACTATGGCTACACCTTC. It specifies CASSLPTVNYGYTF.

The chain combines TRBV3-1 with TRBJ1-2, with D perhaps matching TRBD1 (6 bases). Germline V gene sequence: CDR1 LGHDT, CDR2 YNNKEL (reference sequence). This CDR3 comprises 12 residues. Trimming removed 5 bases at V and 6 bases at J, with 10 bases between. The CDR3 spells CASSAWDNGYTF. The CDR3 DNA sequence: TGTGCCAGCAGCGCATGGGACAATGGCTACACCTTC.

The CDR3 coding sequence is TGCAGTGTCCCTGGGGGGTCAGATACGCAGTATTTT. It translates to CSVPGGSDTQYF. This chain uses TRBV20-1 with TRBJ2-3; D perhaps matches TRBD2 (6 bases). The CDR3 consists of 12 residues. Germline assignment: CDR1 DFQATT and CDR2 SNEGSKA (reference sequence). V shed 7 bases and J shed 4 bases, with 12 bases lying between them.

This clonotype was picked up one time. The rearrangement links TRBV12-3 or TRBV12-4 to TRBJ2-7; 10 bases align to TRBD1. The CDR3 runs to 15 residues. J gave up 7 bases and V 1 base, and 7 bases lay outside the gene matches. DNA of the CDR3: TGTGCCAGCAGTTTAGGCGGACAGGGGGACAGAGAGCAGTACTTC. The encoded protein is CASSLGGQGDREQYF.

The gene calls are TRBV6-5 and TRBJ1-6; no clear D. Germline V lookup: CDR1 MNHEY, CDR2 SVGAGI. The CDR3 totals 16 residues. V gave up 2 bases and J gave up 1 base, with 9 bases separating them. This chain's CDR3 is CASSYAGVSYNSPLHF. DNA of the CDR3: TGTGCCAGCAGTTACGCAGGCGTATCCTATAATTCACCCCTCCACTTT.

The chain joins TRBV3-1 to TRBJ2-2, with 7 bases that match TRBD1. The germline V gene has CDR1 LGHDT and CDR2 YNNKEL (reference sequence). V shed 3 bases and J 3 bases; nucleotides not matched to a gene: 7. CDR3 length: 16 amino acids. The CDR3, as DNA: TGTGCCAGCAGCCACGCGACAGGGACGGACACCGGGGAGCTGTTTTTT. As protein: CASSHATGTDTGELFF.